This T cell receptor beta chain was identified during a study of blood T cell repertoires in COVID-19. About the study: Whether acute or convalescent, the COVID-19 samples came from the United States, Italy and Spain.

Libraries were prepared by immunoSEQ multiplex PCR; TCRdb keeps only in-frame clonotypes and omits some of them. This table holds over 250,000 clones, approximately 83% found once. The CDR3 spans 17 residues. Trimming left V 3 bases short and J 6 bases short, with 21 bases between. Germline V gene data show CDR1 as DFQATT and CDR2 as SNEGSKA (reference sequence). This rearrangement joins TRBV20-1 to TRBJ1-6; D is possibly TRBD1 (6 bases). Sequenced sample: peripheral blood. The clonotype was recovered from a woman aged 70-85 years with acute or convalescent COVID-19. CDR3 residues: CSASSLRGTTPNSPLHF. CDR3 nucleotides: TGCAGTGCTAGTTCTTTGCGGGGGACAACACCTAATTCACCCCTCCACTTT.